The 25 T cell receptor beta chains below all came from one sample that was sequenced in a study of blood T cell repertoires in COVID-19. Repertoires were generated with immunoSEQ multiplex PCR, while TCRdb's copy carries only in-frame clones and drops some. In the table there are 310,000 or so clones, around nine tenths of which are singletons. The sample was PBMCs or T cells enriched from blood (not recorded which). The receptors here all came from a woman in her forties who had recovered from COVID-19.

The V gene is TRBV10-3, the J gene TRBJ1-2, with 9 bases aligning to TRBD1. Per the germline V gene, CDR1 is ENHRY and CDR2 is SYGVKD. This CDR3 is built from 14 residues. The V gene end was trimmed by 6 bases and the J gene end by 6 bases; junction bases not matched to a gene: 8. The CDR3 protein is CAIRGQGWGDGYTF. CDR3 sequence (DNA): TGTGCCATCAGAGGACAGGGGTGGGGAGATGGCTACACCTTC.

The chain has TRBV28 and TRBJ2-5; TRBD1 is a possible D gene (6 bases). The CDR3 spans 15 residues. Trimming pared 4 bases from V and 2 bases from J, leaving 14 bases between. Germline CDR1 is MDHEN and CDR2 is SYDVKM. The CDR3 region has the DNA TGTGCCAGCAGTTGGGGCAGGGGATTACAAGAGACCCAGTACTTC. Protein sequence: CASSWGRGLQETQYF.

The chain combines TRBV18 with TRBJ1-6, with a weak D call TRBD1 (6 bases). In germline, CDR1 is KGHSH, CDR2 LQKENI. V lost 3 bases and J lost 6, with 15 bases in between. This CDR3 has 16 amino acids. The CDR3 here is CASSPAHRTANSPLHF. The CDR3 DNA is TGTGCCAGCTCACCCGCTCATAGGACAGCTAATTCACCCCTCCACTTT.

The rearrangement joins TRBV7-2 to TRBJ2-7, with D maybe TRBD1 (6 bases). Trimming cost V 2 bases and J 6 bases, with 14 bases left between them. Germline V CDR1 and CDR2: SGHTA, FQGNSA. The CDR3 loop spans 14 amino acids. CDR3 sequence (DNA): TGTGCCAGCAGCTTATCGACTGGGGGCGGCGAGCAGTACTTC. This translates into CASSLSTGGGEQYF. Combining the CDR3 with reference TRBV7-2 and TRBJ2-7 gives the whole variable domain GAGVSQSPSNKVTEKGKDVELRCDPISGHTALYWYRQSLGQGLEFLIYFQGNSAPDKSGLPSDRFSAERTGGSVSTLTIQRTQQEDSAVYLCASSLSTGGGEQYFGPGTRLTVT.

The V and J genes are TRBV10-3 and TRBJ2-5, with TRBD1 matching over 8 bases. CDR1 is ENHRY and CDR2 is SYGVKD in the germline V gene. This CDR3 is 18 amino acids long. Germline trimming cut 10 bases from V and 2 bases from J; bases unmatched to any gene: 21. In nucleotides, the CDR3 is TGTGCCACCTCTGCTGGACAGGGAAGCCTCAGACAACAAGAGACCCAGTACTTC. It translates to CATSAGQGSLRQQETQYF.

The rearrangement uses TRBV28 and TRBJ1-6; possible D gene TRBD1, 5 bases. Per germline, CDR1 MDHEN and CDR2 SYDVKM. This CDR3 has 16 residues. V lost 1 base and J lost 9, with 16 bases in between. The CDR3 loop is CASSLSFQAGGSPLHF. The CDR3 coding sequence is TGTGCCAGCAGTTTATCTTTCCAGGCCGGGGGTTCACCCCTCCACTTT.

The chain carries TRBV6-5 and TRBJ1-1, with TRBD1 identical over 8 bases. This CDR3 comprises 15 residues. With 4 bases clipped from V and 0 bases from J, the junction kept 4 bases outside the gene matches. CDR1 MNHEY and CDR2 SVGAGI come from the germline V gene. In DNA form, the CDR3 reads TGTGCCAGCAGTTTGGACAGGGCGGTGAACACTGAAGCTTTCTTT. Translating gives CASSLDRAVNTEAFF.

The chain couples TRBV7-9 to TRBJ2-3; 8 bases are a match to TRBD2. CDR1 and CDR2 from the germline V gene are SEHNR and FQNEAQ (reference sequence). This CDR3 region has 20 residues. V gave up 5 bases and J gave up 0 bases; unmatched junction bases: 19. This chain's CDR3 is CASSNPGLVGVKTSTDTQYF. DNA for the CDR3: TGTGCCAGCAGCAACCCGGGACTAGTAGGCGTCAAAACTAGCACAGATACGCAGTATTTT.

The rearrangement links TRBV21-1 to TRBJ2-7; the table's D call, TRBD1, was not checked against the DNA. TRBV21-1 is a pseudogene locus. This CDR3 is built from 15 residues. The CDR3 region is CASSTAGTALYEQYF. The CDR3 DNA reads TGTGCCAGCAGCACGGCCGGGACAGCCCTCTACGAGCAGTACTTC.

This clone came up many times. The V call is TRBV5-1, the J call TRBJ2-1, with 10 bases matching TRBD2. The CDR3 covers 21 residues. V shed 4 bases, J shed 3 bases, and the junction held 22 bases outside the gene matches. CDR1 is SGHRS and CDR2 is YFSETQ in the germline V gene. The CDR3 protein is CASSPAGPTPSGRGHYNEQFF. DNA of the CDR3: TGCGCCAGCAGCCCTGCCGGGCCCACCCCCAGCGGGAGGGGTCACTACAATGAGCAGTTCTTC. The whole variable domain, remainder taken from reference TRBV5-1 and TRBJ2-1, is KAGVTQTPRYLIKTRGQQVTLSCSPISGHRSVSWYQQTPGQGLQFLFEYFSETQRNKGNFPGRFSGRQFSNSRSEMNVSTLELGDSALYLCASSPAGPTPSGRGHYNEQFFGPGTRLTVL.

V gene TRBV27 combines with J gene TRBJ2-1; weak D call: TRBD1 (5 bases). Trimming removed 2 bases from V and 15 bases from J, with 17 bases in between. There are 13 residues in the CDR3. Germline loops: CDR1 MNHEY, CDR2 SMNVEV (reference sequence). The CDR3 nucleotides are TGTGCCAGCAGTTTAAGGGCAGGGCCTGCGTGGTTCTTC. Protein product: CASSLRAGPAWFF.

This chain uses TRBV2 with TRBJ1-2; 9 positions agree with TRBD1. The germline V gene has CDR1 SNHLY and CDR2 FYNNEI. The CDR3 consists of 14 residues. Germline trimming cut 6 bases from V and 5 bases from J; bases unmatched to any gene: 7. In DNA, the CDR3 is TGTGCCAGCAGCGGAACAGGGGGCCGTTATGGCTACACCTTC. It is translated as CASSGTGGRYGYTF.

The V and J genes are TRBV7-9 and TRBJ1-1; weak D call: TRBD1 (5 bases). CDR1 SEHNR and CDR2 FQNEAQ come from the germline V gene (reference sequence). The germline V and J ends were trimmed by 6 bases and 0 bases, with 11 bases remaining between them. This CDR3 is built from 14 residues. The CDR3 spells CASSLAGVNTEAFF. The CDR3 DNA sequence: TGTGCCAGCAGTTTGGCGGGGGTGAACACTGAAGCTTTCTTT.

This chain uses TRBV28 with TRBJ2-7, with 9 bases matching TRBD2. J lost 4 bases, V lost 7 bases, and 8 bases had no gene match. CDR3 length: 14 residues. CDR1 and CDR2 from the germline V gene are MDHEN and SYDVKM. CDR3 region: CASKELAGAYEQYF. In nucleotides, the CDR3 is TGTGCCAGCAAAGAGTTAGCGGGAGCTTACGAGCAGTACTTC.

This clone appeared once. The V gene is TRBV24-1, the J gene TRBJ1-2; 7 positions agree with TRBD1. With 3 bases clipped from V and 4 bases from J, the junction kept 4 bases outside the gene matches. Germline CDR1 is KGHDR and CDR2 is SFDVKD. The CDR3 runs to 14 residues. In DNA, the CDR3 is TGTGCCACCAGTGATCGAGGGACAGCCTATGGCTACACCTTC. Encoded protein: CATSDRGTAYGYTF.

The chain uses TRBV3-1 (or the pseudogene TRBV3-2) and TRBJ2-2; TRBD1 aligns across 8 bases. This CDR3 is 14 amino acids long. V lost 1 base, J lost 7 bases, and 2 bases stayed unmatched. Germline CDR1 is LGHDT and CDR2 is YNNKEL (reference sequence). CDR3 loop: CASSQGTGFGELFF. CDR3 in DNA: TGTGCCAGCAGCCAAGGGACAGGGTTCGGGGAGCTGTTTTTT.

This chain uses TRBV20-1 with TRBJ1-5; TRBD1 agrees at 9 bases. Germline CDR1 DFQATT, CDR2 SNEGSKA (reference sequence). V was pared by 3 bases and J by 2 bases, with 8 bases of the junction left unmatched. The length of the CDR3 is 16 residues. Here the CDR3 DNA reads TGCAGTGCTAGTCGCGGACAGGGGCGGGGCAATCAGCCCCAGCATTTT. This encodes CSASRGQGRGNQPQHF.

CDR3 sequence (DNA): TGTGCCTGGAGTGTTGGAGTGTATCAGCCCCAGCATTTT. It encodes CAWSVGVYQPQHF. The J gene is TRBJ1-5, the V gene TRBV30; D is undetermined. The CDR3 totals 13 residues. Germline lookup yields CDR1 GTSNPN and CDR2 SVGIG (reference sequence). V was pared by 0 bases and J by 5 bases, with 8 bases between.

The chain employs TRBV9 and TRBJ2-3; D gene uncertain. The germline V and J ends were trimmed by 0 bases and 1 base, with 9 bases remaining between them. This CDR3 comprises 15 residues. CDR1 and CDR2 (germline): SGDLS, YYNGEE. The CDR3 DNA sequence: TGTGCCAGCAGCGTAGTCGGCAGCGGCACAGATACGCAGTATTTT. Its translation: CASSVVGSGTDTQYF.

The chain carries TRBV4-1 and TRBJ2-1; D call uncertain. The CDR3 extends over 12 amino acids. CDR1 is MGHRA and CDR2 is YSYEKL in the germline V gene. Trimming shortened V by 1 base and J by 15 bases, and 13 bases separated the two germline ends. The CDR3 is CASSQGPLEAFF. The CDR3 nucleotides read TGCGCCAGCAGCCAAGGTCCCCTAGAAGCGTTCTTC.

This rearrangement joins TRBV24-1 to TRBJ2-1, with 7 positions matching TRBD1. Germline V gene lookup returns CDR1 KGHDR and CDR2 SFDVKD. J was trimmed by 5 bases and V by 4 bases; bases with no gene match: 4. The CDR3 spans 14 residues. The CDR3, as DNA: TGTGCCACCAGTGACCTCGACAGGGACAATGAGCAGTTCTTC. Residues: CATSDLDRDNEQFF.

CDR3 residues: CSASAKPGLSFF. The CDR3 region has the DNA TGCAGTGCTAGTGCCAAACCGGGACTGTCGTTCTTC. V and J are TRBV20-1 and TRBJ2-1, with D possibly matching TRBD2 (6 bases). Germline-derived CDR1 and CDR2 are DFQATT and SNEGSKA (reference sequence). Between the trimmed V and J ends, which lost 3 bases and 15 bases, there was a span of 18 bases. This CDR3 is built from 12 residues.

As concerns this clone: Other DNA sequences in this specimen translate into the identical CDR3. The chain employs TRBV7-8 and TRBJ2-1, with unresolved D. Trimming pared 5 bases from V and 7 bases from J, leaving 6 bases between. The germline V gene has CDR1 SGHVS and CDR2 FQNEAQ. This CDR3 region has 11 residues. The CDR3 protein is CASSLLNEQFF. The CDR3 DNA reads as TGTGCCAGCAGCCTCCTAAATGAGCAGTTCTTC.

Remarks on this clone: Other nucleotide sequences from this sample produce the same CDR3. The chain joins TRBV12-3 or TRBV12-4 to TRBJ1-5; D uncertain. The CDR3 covers 12 residues. The germline V and J ends were trimmed by 3 bases and 4 bases, with 4 bases remaining between them. CDR3 residues: CASSFGNQPQHF. CDR3 nucleotides: TGTGCCAGCAGTTTCGGGAATCAGCCCCAGCATTTT.

The DNA of the CDR3 is TGCGCCAGCCACGACGGCCGAAGCGTCCCCAATTCACCCCTCCACTTT. It codes for CASHDGRSVPNSPLHF. The rearrangement links TRBV5-1 to TRBJ1-6, with D unclear. This CDR3 contains 16 residues. Germline CDR1 SGHRS, CDR2 YFSETQ. V lost 7 bases and J lost 7, with 21 bases in between.